Listed below are T cell receptor beta chains from one sample, sequenced in a study of blood T cell repertoires in COVID-19. Only in-frame clones appear in the TCRdb table, and some are missing; sequencing was by immunoSEQ multiplex PCR. Among over 90,000 clones listed, around 90% were seen once. Sequencing input: peripheral blood. The receptors derive from a man aged 45-65 years in a cohort sampled during active COVID-19. CDR3s include the opening cysteine and the closing phenylalanine or tryptophan. Fields, in order: V gene, CDR3 protein.

>TRBV7-2
CASSPRQGTQPQHF
>TRBV7-8
CASSLDQGAKNIQYF
>TRBV15
CATALRGTSPLHF
>TRBV19
CASSTLDREGNQPQHF
>TRBV6-5
CASSSGSPATDTQYF
>TRBV7-9
CASSKGTARNEQFF
>TRBV4-3
CASSQEGGTITDTQYF
>TRBV10-3
CAISVIRDTDTQYF
>TRBV5-1
CASSSGTGGLATNEKLFF
>TRBV5-1
CASSSMGQGNYGYTF
>TRBV11-2
CASRVAGGFNEQFF
>TRBV7-9
CASSFPENTDSGNTIYF
>TRBV6-5
CASSSTSGGETQYF
>TRBV25-1
CASSDGTGYRYTF
>TRBV5-6
CASSLVQGGSPLHF
>TRBV5-6
CASSYPRGGTDTQYF
>TRBV6-1
CASSEALGGRFF
>TRBV6-5
CASSSLRQGPSYEQYF
>TRBV7-6
CASSKGAGTYNEQFF
>TRBV11-2
CASSGRTGGCTF
>TRBV7-2
CASSLEIGGGTYNEQFF
>TRBV10-3
CATKRADFTDTQYF
>TRBV5-1
CASSYGRGAGANVLTF
>TRBV12-3/TRBV12-4
CASSRQIRETQYF
>TRBV5-6
CASSFSDRRAYEQYF
>TRBV11-3
CASSFHPGLAGVRETQYF
>TRBV4-2
CASSQELAGFRETQYF
>TRBV7-2
CASSLDASGGLDTQYF
>TRBV5-1
CASSPFAKNTEAFF
>TRBV9
CASSDRTGLPLQYF
>TRBV29-1
CSVGGGRYSYEQYF
>TRBV19
CASRTGTNYGYTF
>TRBV29-1
CSDGYTGGYGYTF
>TRBV6-6
CASTEGGSPYEQYF
>TRBV5-1
CASSLVRDSQTYNEQFF
>TRBV3-1/TRBV3-2
CASSHLWQENTGELFF
>TRBV27
CASSTPSGGAETQYF
>TRBV6-5
CASRPGTGFPEAFF
>TRBV29-1
CSVEARGTGGADTQYF
>TRBV29-1
CSVGSPAGYTF
>TRBV24-1
CATSEGQGNSPLHF
>TRBV7-2
CASSLGTGMGASDTQYF
>TRBV7-9
CASSLLAGGGNGYTF
>TRBV19
CATGPGGLNYGYTF
>TRBV7-2
CASSGQLGLYNSPLHF
>TRBV7-9
CASSLAGGGNTEAFF
>TRBV27
CASSLAGPLSGQYF
>TRBV6-6
CASTPWGGGAYEQYF
>TRBV4-2
CASSQGLGSGAGELFF
>TRBV7-8
CASSRGEVNQPQHF
>TRBV7-2
CASSYGTSRNEQYF
>TRBV24-1
CATSEGTFYGYTF
>TRBV18
CASSPRDRAERTQYF
>TRBV2
CASSDRTDTQYF
>TRBV19
CASSIGSTGELFF
>TRBV28
CASTGGRTETQYF
>TRBV7-7
CASSLTSGGYQETQYF